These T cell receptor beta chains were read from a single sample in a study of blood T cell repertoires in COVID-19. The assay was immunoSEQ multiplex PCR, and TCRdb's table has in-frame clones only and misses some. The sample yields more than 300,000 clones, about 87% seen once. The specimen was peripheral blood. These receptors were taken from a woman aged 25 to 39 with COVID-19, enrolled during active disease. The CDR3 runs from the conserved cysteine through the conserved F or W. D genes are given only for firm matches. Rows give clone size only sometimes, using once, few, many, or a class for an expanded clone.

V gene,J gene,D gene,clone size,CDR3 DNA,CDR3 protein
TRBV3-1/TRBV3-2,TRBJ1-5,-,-,TGTGCCAGCAGCCAAGATCAATTGAGGCCCCAGCATTTT,CASSQDQLRPQHF
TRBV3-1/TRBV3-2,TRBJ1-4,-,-,TGTGCCAGCAGCCACATAGAGGGAGTAAATGAAAAACTGTTTTTT,CASSHIEGVNEKLFF
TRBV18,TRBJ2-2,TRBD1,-,TGTGCCAGCTCACAGGGACAGGGGCCATACACCGGGGAGCTGTTTTTT,CASSQGQGPYTGELFF
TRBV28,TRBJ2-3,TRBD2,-,TGTGCCAGCAGTTTGCGGGGGAGGACGCAGTATTTT,CASSLRGRTQYF
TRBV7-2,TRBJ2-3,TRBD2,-,TGTGCCAGCAGCTTTTGGACTAGCGGGGGCGAGTCAGATACGCAGTATTTT,CASSFWTSGGESDTQYF
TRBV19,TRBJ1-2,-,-,TGTGCCAGTAGTATACAGGAGGACTATGGCTACACCTTC,CASSIQEDYGYTF
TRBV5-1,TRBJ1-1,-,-,TGCGCCAGCAGCGCACGGGCCCCCGGGGACACTGAAGCTTTCTTT,CASSARAPGDTEAFF
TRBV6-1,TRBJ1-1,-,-,TGTGCCAGCAGTGAAGCTCGAACAGGGATGAACACTGAAGCTTTCTTT,CASSEARTGMNTEAFF
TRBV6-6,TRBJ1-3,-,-,TGTGCCAGCAGTCGAGAGCGCACGATTGGAAACACCATATATTTT,CASSRERTIGNTIYF
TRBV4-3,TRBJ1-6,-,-,TGCGCCAGCAGCCAGACATCACGAATATCCGCTTCACCCCTCCACTTT,CASSQTSRISASPLHF
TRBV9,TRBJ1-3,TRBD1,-,TGTGCCAGCAGCCCCGAGGGGGCTCGGGACACCATATATTTT,CASSPEGARDTIYF
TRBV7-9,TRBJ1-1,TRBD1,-,TGTGCCAGCAGCTTAGGGGACAGGGGAAGTGCTTTCTTT,CASSLGDRGSAFF
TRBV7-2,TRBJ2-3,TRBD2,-,TGTGCCAGCAGCTTAACTTACCAGCGGGGAACAGATACGCAGTATTTT,CASSLTYQRGTDTQYF
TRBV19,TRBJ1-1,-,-,TGTGCCAGTAGTATAGACCGAGTAAAAAACACTGAAGCTTTCTTT,CASSIDRVKNTEAFF
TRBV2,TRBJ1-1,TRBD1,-,TGTGCCAGCAGTTTAAGGGACAGGGGGGACACTGAAGCTTTCTTT,CASSLRDRGDTEAFF
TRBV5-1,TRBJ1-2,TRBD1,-,TGCGCCAGCAGCTTGAACGCGGGACAGGCTTCTGCTGGCTACACCTTC,CASSLNAGQASAGYTF
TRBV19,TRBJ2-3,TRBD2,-,TGTGCCAGTAGAAGGGGGACTAGCGGAGCCTACACAGATACGCAGTATTTT,CASRRGTSGAYTDTQYF
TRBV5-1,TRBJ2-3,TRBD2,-,TGCGCCAGCAGCTTAGCGGGGGGCTTCCCTAATACGCAGTATTTT,CASSLAGGFPNTQYF
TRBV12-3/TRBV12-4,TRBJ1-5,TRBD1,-,TGTGCCAGCAGTGGGACAGGGCTTCAGCCCCAGCATTTT,CASSGTGLQPQHF
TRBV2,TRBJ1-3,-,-,TGTGCCAGCAGTGTCGGGTTAAACTCTGGAAACACCATATATTTT,CASSVGLNSGNTIYF
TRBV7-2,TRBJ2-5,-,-,TGTGCCAGCAGCTTTTACGGGTCCCGGGAGACCCAGTACTTC,CASSFYGSRETQYF
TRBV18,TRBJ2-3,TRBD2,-,TGTGCCAGCTCACCAGATCTAGCGGGGGGGCCACATACGCAGTATTTT,CASSPDLAGGPHTQYF
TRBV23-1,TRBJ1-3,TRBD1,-,TGCGCCAGGACAGGGTTTAGTTATCGCTCTGGAAACACCATATATTTT,CARTGFSYRSGNTIYF
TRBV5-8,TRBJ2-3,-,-,TGTGCCAGCAGCTTGGAGCTAGCAAATACGCAGTATTTT,CASSLELANTQYF
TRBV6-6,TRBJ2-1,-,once,TGTGCCAGCAGTTACAATCAAGGGGCTGAGCAGTTCTTC,CASSYNQGAEQFF
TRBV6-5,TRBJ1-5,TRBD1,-,TGTGCCATCAATGGGGACAGAGACAATCAGCCCCAGCATTTT,CAINGDRDNQPQHF
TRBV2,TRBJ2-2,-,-,TGTGCCAGCAACGTGGGGGCCTCCGGGGAGCTGTTTTTT,CASNVGASGELFF
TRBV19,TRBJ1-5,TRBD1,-,TGTGCCAGTAGCATCGGACAGGGATTTGGTCAGCCCCAGCATTTT,CASSIGQGFGQPQHF
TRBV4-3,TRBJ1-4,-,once,TGCGCCAGCAGCCACCACCTAGTGACAGGCGATAATGAAAAACTGTTTTTT,CASSHHLVTGDNEKLFF
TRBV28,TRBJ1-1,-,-,TGTGCCAGCAGGCGACAGGCGATATCTGAAGCTTTCTTT,CASRRQAISEAFF
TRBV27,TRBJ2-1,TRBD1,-,TGTGCCAGCAGTTTCACCCTCGACAGGGGCGGCGGTGAGCAGTTCTTC,CASSFTLDRGGGEQFF
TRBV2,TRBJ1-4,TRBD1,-,TGTGCCAGCAGTGACGTGGGGAGACAGGGACCCGAAAAACTGTTTTTT,CASSDVGRQGPEKLFF